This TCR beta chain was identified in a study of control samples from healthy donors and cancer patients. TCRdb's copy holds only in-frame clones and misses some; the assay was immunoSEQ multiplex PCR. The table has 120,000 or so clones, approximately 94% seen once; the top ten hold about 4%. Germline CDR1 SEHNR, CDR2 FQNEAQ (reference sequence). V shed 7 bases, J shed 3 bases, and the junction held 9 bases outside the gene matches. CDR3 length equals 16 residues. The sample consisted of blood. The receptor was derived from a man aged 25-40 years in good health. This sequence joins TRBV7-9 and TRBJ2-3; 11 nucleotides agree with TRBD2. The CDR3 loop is CASIGTSGQGTDTQYF. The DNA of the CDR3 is TGTGCCAGCATCGGGACTAGCGGACAGGGGACAGATACGCAGTATTTT.